This TCR beta chain was profiled in a study of cytomegalovirus exposure and HLA in healthy donors (TCRdb year 2017). Concerning the study at large: In an earlier analysis of fewer than 750 of the donors, approximately 300 Gb of sequence data and 117 million unique TCR beta sequences from 150 million to 200 million T cells were reported. Among the approximately 400 genotyped donors, around 81% belonged to the genetic ancestry cluster associated with self-reported Caucasian donors. The number of typed donors differed by locus: 629-630 for A, B, C, DRB1 and DQB1; some 500 for DQA1; approximately 600 for DPA1; and some 430 for DPB1. To study patterns of TCR occurrence, a later analysis re-analyzed previously published TCR beta repertoires from around 700 donors and added high-resolution HLA genotyping. Both class I and class II loci were covered by HLA typing, at four-digit resolution. In a later genetic analysis, genome-wide SNP genotypes for about 60% of the 666 donors were used, and that subset was treated as a discovery cohort. In the later analysis, no new phenotypic data were used to find candidate immune exposures; instead, reliance was placed on TCR beta sequences and their occurrence across donors. Donor age, sex, ethnicity and CMV serostatus were compiled alongside the repertoire data. Among roughly 400 genotyped donors of the cohort, an average of around 240,000 unique TCR beta nucleotide sequences were sequenced per donor, about a sixth of them non-productive. The study combined high-throughput TCR immunosequencing, statistical association of individual TCRs with disease status, and machine learning to predict cytomegalovirus infection status. The study profiled the T cell repertoires of 500 to 800 subjects by immunosequencing and related them to cytomegalovirus serostatus. Roughly 300 gigabases of sequencing data and approximately 91 million unique TCR sequences made up an early release that covered around 640 HLA-typed donors. Because of strong linkage in the cohort, four to six DR-DQ haplotypes were treated as single units for association and clustering. Every discovery cohort repertoire had been produced on one sequencing platform. An earlier analysis of some 500 of the donors applied high-throughput TCR beta sequencing to assess whether each TCR beta V gene segment acted as functional or pseudogenic. A separate validation cohort of about 110 different subjects was used in addition to the approximately 670-subject first cohort. The study was designed to test whether signatures of past pathogen exposure could be identified by cataloging public T cell receptors. Summary of the overall study and its limitations: An earlier analysis of some 590 of the donors showed that most TCR beta V segments appeared in productive rearrangements either about 87% or about 30% of the time, which broadly matched IMGT annotations. Three of the identified cytomegalovirus-associated TCR beta chains were confirmed in vitro to be specific for cytomegalovirus antigens. Because counts were too low, 15 or so rarely observed V segments, including chromosome 9 orphons, were excluded from the earlier analysis of 587 of the donors. At a false discovery rate of 0.05, a later analysis linked 15,000 to 20,000 TCR beta sequences to specific HLA alleles. The classifier was reported to diagnose cytomegalovirus status with high specificity and sensitivity in both the original and validation cohorts. Correlated functional status among segregating V segments might reflect linkage disequilibrium, but an unknown experimental factor could not be ruled out. A cluster of highly shared sequence variants was judged likely to be a technical artifact of the sequencing pipeline. Compared with equally common non-associated chains, HLA-associated TCR beta chains in a later analysis were more clonally expanded and had lower generation probabilities. Presence/absence analyses assumed roughly uniform sequencing depth across donors, an assumption that may not hold. Because the 87-base-pair reads could not distinguish some IMGT-functional V segments, including TRBV6-2 and TRBV6-3, those segments were excluded. A further reported finding was that TCR beta sequences accurately predicted the HLA-A and HLA-B alleles for most subjects in the first cohort. According to the authors, the approach could potentially be generalized to other disease states and immunological phenotypes. When HLA alleles, especially DR and DQ, strongly co-occurred, attributing TCR associations to individual alleles was difficult. A later analysis found that most CMV-associated TCR beta chains appeared HLA-restricted, with HLA associations seemingly driven largely by CMV exposure. The study listed 150 to 200 TCR beta chains as associated with cytomegalovirus. The only immune exposure information available for the cohort was CMV serostatus. A later analysis found that TCR association rates varied across HLA loci, with DRB1 alleles showing the most associated TCRs and HLA-C alleles the fewest. Because some donors lacked HLA typing at each locus, the association tests relied only on the typed subset. An association between a missense DCLRE1C variant and V-gene and J-gene trimming of TCR beta chains was found in a later genetic analysis and replicated in an independent cohort. Most TCR sequences were seen in very few donors, while some public TCRs were found in many individuals. In a later analysis, several top co-occurrence clusters were reported to appear linked to parvovirus B19, influenza, CMV and Epstein-Barr virus. According to a later genetic analysis, donors in an Asian-associated ancestry cluster had fewer N-insertions in productive TCRs than the approximately 670-donor mean. This cohort had only TCR beta chains sequenced, and the lack of alpha or paired-chain data limited which features could be detected.

The CDR3 has 13 amino acids, counting the end cysteine and phenylalanine. The DNA shown is the 39-base CDR3, in frame from base 1. V sheds 5 bases and J sheds 7 bases, leaving 15 bases between their ends. The germline V gene encodes CDR1 KGHSH and CDR2 LQKENI. Library preparation employed the immunoSEQ multiplex PCR assay. The multiplex PCR relied on a mix of 60 forward primers for TCR Vbeta segments and 13 reverse primers for TCR Jbeta segments. The CDR3 region of rearranged TCR beta genes was amplified from genomic DNA with a multiplex PCR assay. The Illumina HiSeq System was used to sequence the amplified TCR beta libraries as 87-base-pair reads. The authors' analysis ran thus. A later analysis counted some 80 million unique TCR beta chains across the roughly 700 repertoires, and roughly 9.9 million of these chains were shared by at least two donors. Raw reads were error-corrected and collapsed into unique sequences by a nearest-neighbor algorithm in which closely related sequences were merged to remove PCR and sequencing errors. V, D and J gene segments were assigned by aligning CDR3 sequences to IMGT reference sequences. For a sequence to be retained, a match of at least six nucleotides was required to both a V gene segment and a J gene segment. A rearrangement was called productive if the CDR3 had no stop codons and remained in frame with V and J, and every other rearrangement was called non-productive. CDR3 was defined according to IMGT convention as the region running from the second conserved V-encoded cysteine to the conserved J-encoded phenylalanine. Sequences without an unambiguous match to a single V gene segment were excluded from the earlier analysis of about 640 of the donors. An earlier analysis of almost 600 of the donors classified V segments as functional when productive rearrangements were above 56.7% and as segregating when the standard deviation between donors was above 5%. A statistical classification framework was built to diagnose cytomegalovirus status from the catalog of TCR beta chain sequences. In a later analysis, V and J genes were assigned by comparing TCR nucleotide sequences against IMGT/GENE-DB human TR gene sequences. A later analysis assigned CDR3 sequences and most-parsimonious VDJ recombination scenarios with the TCRdist pipeline. A later analysis defined each TCR beta chain by its CDR3 amino acid sequence plus V-gene family, and excluded reads lacking a unique V-gene family. In a later analysis, some 600 highly shared, low-generation-probability nucleotide sequences were removed to address suspected cross-contamination and a sequencing artifact. A later analysis calculated a clonal expansion index for each public chain from normalized within-repertoire ranks of inferred template counts. In a later analysis, generation probabilities were computed using a VDJ recombination model fitted to out-of-frame rearrangements, and the results were checked against IGoR. Hypergeometric tests were used in a later analysis to score TCR-TCR, TCR-HLA and TCR-CMV co-occurrence, with a repertoire-size bias correction applied to the TCR pairs. In a later analysis, false discovery rates were estimated by permuting HLA or CMV assignments 20 times. In a later analysis, co-occurring TCRs were grouped using DBSCAN, and TCRdist sequence similarity was added for clustering within HLA-allele-positive subsets. For co-occurrence clustering, repertoires with fewer than 30,000 or more than 120,000 public chains were excluded, along with roughly 5 repertoires with anomalous nucleotide sharing. Held by TCRdb, this immuneACCESS table contains in-frame sequences only and omits some clones. Under half of the omission traces to an unresolved V gene where checked; the cause of the rest is unknown. From that table come the V and J calls and clone size; the DNA was used to work out D and trimming. This sample comprises around 160,000 clones, 77% of them detected only once. Approximately 2.4% of the sample rests with the top ten.

This clone appeared once. No antigen is known for it. No base qualities exist here, and no much larger clone lies one base off it. The cohort was made up of about 610 healthy bone marrow donors. Cohort members were all nominally healthy when sampled, although unrecorded immune exposures were likely present. The donor tested CMV seropositive and was one of the 289 seropositive cohort members. Every donor gave a peripheral blood sample, and the peripheral blood mononuclear cells from that sample were used for TCR beta sequencing. The Qiagen DNeasy Blood Extraction Kit was used to extract genomic DNA from the blood cell samples.

This receptor chain uses TRBV18 and TRBJ2-7; perhaps TRBD2 is the D gene, with 6 bases matching. Sequenced input: PBMCs. This clonotype was sampled from a woman aged 40 to 55 in good health and CMV-seropositive. The sequenced DNA is TGTGCCAGCTCAGAGGTCCTTCGGGGGGAGCAGTACTTC. It translates to CASSEVLRGEQYF.